These 17 T cell receptor beta chains came from one sample sequenced in a study of blood T cell repertoires in COVID-19. Sequencing used immunoSEQ multiplex PCR; TCRdb keeps in-frame clones, though not all of them. The table records about 48,000 clones, 85% to 90% of them present only once. Specimen: peripheral blood. The receptors shown here come from a woman aged 80 or over with COVID-19, enrolled during active disease.

The genes are TRBV7-9 and TRBJ1-1, with unresolved D. V was shortened by 5 bases and J by 0 bases, with 13 bases between the two germline ends. Germline V CDR1 and CDR2: SEHNR, FQNEAQ (reference sequence). The CDR3 spans 15 residues. The CDR3 sequence: CASSERRQMNTEAFF. The CDR3 bases are TGTGCCAGCAGCGAACGGCGACAAATGAACACTGAAGCTTTCTTT.

The rearrangement uses TRBV27 and TRBJ1-5; possibly TRBD1 for D (6 bases). V dropped 6 bases and J dropped 0 bases, with 15 bases sitting between them. The CDR3 is 16 amino acids. Germline V gene data show CDR1 as MNHEY and CDR2 as SMNVEV (reference sequence). Here the CDR3 DNA reads TGTGCCAGCAGGGAAAACCAGGGGCTTAGCAATCAGCCCCAGCATTTT. It translates to CASRENQGLSNQPQHF.

This sequence joins TRBV12-3 or TRBV12-4 and TRBJ2-1, with D perhaps matching TRBD2 (6 bases). The V end lost 6 bases, the J end lost 5 bases, and 11 bases lay between the germline ends. The CDR3 has 13 residues. CDR3 DNA sequence: TGTGCCAGCAGGCGGGACGGCAACAATGAGCAGTTCTTC. It specifies CASRRDGNNEQFF.

This chain joins TRBV2 and TRBJ1-4, with 9 nucleotides matching TRBD1. The ends lost 6 bases at V and 4 bases at J; junction bases unmatched: 9. Germline V gene data show CDR1 as SNHLY and CDR2 as FYNNEI. The CDR3 runs to 16 residues. The CDR3 DNA reads as TGTGCCAGCAGACAACAGGGGGCGCAGAGTAATGAAAAACTGTTTTTT. This translates into CASRQQGAQSNEKLFF.

This chain links TRBV18 with TRBJ1-4; 8 nucleotides line up with TRBD1. Germline trimming cut 5 bases from V and 8 bases from J; bases unmatched to any gene: 10. CDR1 and CDR2 (germline): KGHSH, LQKENI. The CDR3 covers 15 residues. This CDR3 is CASSSTGTGNEKLFF. Written as DNA, the CDR3 is TGTGCCAGCTCATCCACCGGGACAGGAAACGAAAAACTGTTTTTT.

This clone has a handful of counts. The V gene is TRBV7-6, the J gene TRBJ1-3, with no clear D. The CDR3 sequence is 16 residues long. V dropped 4 bases and J dropped 0 bases, with 13 bases sitting between them. Germline V gives CDR1 SGHVS, CDR2 FNYEAQ. CDR3 bases: TGTGCCAGCAGCTCCCCGGTGGAGGACTCTGGAAACACCATATATTTT. Protein: CASSSPVEDSGNTIYF.

This chain uses TRBV10-3 with TRBJ2-7; D might be TRBD1 (6 bases). Germline V gene sequence: CDR1 ENHRY, CDR2 SYGVKD. The CDR3 has 15 amino acids. Deletions cut 5 bases from V and 6 bases from J, with 20 bases between. The CDR3 here is CAISPEVLTGTEQYF. As DNA, the CDR3 is TGTGCCATCAGTCCTGAAGTACTTACAGGGACCGAGCAGTACTTC.

This clone came up once. This chain joins TRBV6-5 and TRBJ2-7, with TRBD1 as a possible D gene (5 bases). CDR3 size: 13 residues. CDR1 and CDR2 from the germline V gene are MNHEY and SVGAGI. The V end was cut by 5 bases, the J end by 4 bases, with 12 bases between. The CDR3 coding sequence is TGTGCCAGCAGTCAGACAGTAGGATACGAGCAGTACTTC. As protein: CASSQTVGYEQYF.

The chain combines TRBV6-1 with TRBJ2-7; TRBD2 is a possible D gene (5 bases). V lost 3 bases, J lost 0 bases, and 15 bases lay in between. Germline V CDR1 and CDR2: MNHNS, SASEGT. This CDR3 contains 16 residues. CDR3 in DNA: TGTGCCAGCAGTGATCGGTCGCGGGCCCTCTCCTACGAGCAGTACTTC. Protein: CASSDRSRALSYEQYF.

This clone was observed a handful of times. The CDR3 sequence: CAISERGGKYNEQFF. The CDR3 DNA sequence: TGTGCCATCAGTGAGCGGGGGGGCAAATACAATGAGCAGTTCTTC. The gene calls are TRBV10-3 and TRBJ2-1; TRBD2 matches at 8 bases. Trimming cost V 2 bases and J 4 bases; bases outside gene matches: 4. Germline V gene sequence: CDR1 ENHRY, CDR2 SYGVKD. The CDR3 contains 15 residues.

This rearrangement joins TRBV12-3 or TRBV12-4 to TRBJ1-5; D might be TRBD1 (6 bases). The V and J ends lost 5 bases and 7 bases respectively, with 12 bases between them. This CDR3 is 13 amino acids long. CDR3 DNA: TGTGCCAGCAGTGGATCAGGGGCACAGCCCCAGCATTTT. It specifies CASSGSGAQPQHF.

This rearrangement joins TRBV30 to TRBJ1-1, with TRBD1 matching over 8 bases. This CDR3 contains 17 residues. Per germline, CDR1 GTSNPN and CDR2 SVGIG (reference sequence). J gave up 3 bases and V 0 bases, and 12 bases lay outside the gene matches. CDR3 in amino acids: CAWSVGRQGIPYTEAFF. CDR3 DNA: TGTGCCTGGAGTGTAGGTCGACAGGGGATCCCGTACACTGAAGCTTTCTTT.

In this sample, this clone turned up once. V and J are TRBV5-1 and TRBJ2-2; the match to TRBD1 covers 8 bases. V was pared by 4 bases and J by 6 bases, with 5 bases of the junction left unmatched. Per germline, CDR1 SGHRS and CDR2 YFSETQ. The CDR3 contains 14 residues. The CDR3 here is CASSPDRGAGELFF. CDR3 sequence (DNA): TGCGCCAGCAGCCCCGACAGGGGCGCCGGGGAGCTGTTTTTT.

This clone was observed once. The chain carries TRBV12-5 and TRBJ2-7; 9 positions agree with TRBD1. Germline assignment: CDR1 LGHNT and CDR2 FRNRAP. The CDR3 runs 14 residues. V dropped 1 base and J dropped 6; count of bases not matched to a gene: 4. CDR3 in DNA: TGTGCTAGTGGTTTGGGACAGGGGGGAAGCGAGCAGTACTTC. Translating it yields CASGLGQGGSEQYF.

The chain carries TRBV5-4 and TRBJ2-7; TRBD2 agrees at 10 bases. CDR1 SGHNT and CDR2 YYREEE come from the germline V gene (reference sequence). Trimming at V came to 3 bases and at J to 5 bases, leaving 14 bases not matched to a gene. The CDR3 spans 17 residues. CDR3 loop: CASSYVAGGLPTDEQYF. Here the CDR3 DNA reads TGTGCCAGCAGCTATGTAGCGGGGGGACTCCCCACGGACGAGCAGTACTTC.

The chain carries TRBV28 and TRBJ1-5; 11 bases agree with TRBD1. Germline V CDR1 and CDR2: MDHEN, SYDVKM. CDR3 length equals 15 residues. The ends lost 5 bases at V and 4 bases at J; junction bases unmatched: 4. In DNA form, the CDR3 reads TGTGCCAGCAGTAAGGGACAGGGGGTTAATCAGCCCCAGCATTTT. This gives the protein CASSKGQGVNQPQHF.

The J gene is TRBJ1-1, the V gene TRBV11-1; no definite D call. This CDR3 contains 16 residues. Germline CDR1 and CDR2: SGHAT and FQDESV (reference sequence). V dropped 5 bases and J dropped 0 bases, with 16 bases sitting between them. CDR3 DNA: TGTGCCAGCAGCCCCCCAGTGGTCAAGTTGAACACTGAAGCTTTCTTT. Translation: CASSPPVVKLNTEAFF.